This record looks at one T cell receptor (beta chain) sequence and its context. No antigen is known for it. It may be a read error: a sequence one base away is much more abundant. The CDR3 regions of TCR beta were amplified from RNA transcripts. The TCR CDR3 first-round RT-PCR relied on the HTBI primer set. A single record per CDR3 protein comes from TCRdb applying MiXCR to the multiplex PCR reads. The repertoire holds roughly 100,000 distinct CDR3 sequences, with 40% to 50% as singletons. The sample originates from a study of T cells in Graves' hyperthyroidism and ophthalmopathy. Germline V gives CDR1 MNHEY, CDR2 SVGAGI. The CDR3 has 15 residues. Study-wide results and caveats: Ophthalmopathy cases were set apart from stable hyperthyroidism by a 13 V-J model.

The V and J genes are TRBV6-5 and TRBJ2-7; 8 bases are a match to TRBD1. Sequenced input: blood. The receptor was isolated from a man aged 40-55 years with Graves' hyperthyroidism. As DNA, the CDR3 is TGTGCCAGCAGTTACGCAGGGGGCGATAACTACGAGCAGCACTTC. The encoded protein is CASSYAGGDNYEQHF.